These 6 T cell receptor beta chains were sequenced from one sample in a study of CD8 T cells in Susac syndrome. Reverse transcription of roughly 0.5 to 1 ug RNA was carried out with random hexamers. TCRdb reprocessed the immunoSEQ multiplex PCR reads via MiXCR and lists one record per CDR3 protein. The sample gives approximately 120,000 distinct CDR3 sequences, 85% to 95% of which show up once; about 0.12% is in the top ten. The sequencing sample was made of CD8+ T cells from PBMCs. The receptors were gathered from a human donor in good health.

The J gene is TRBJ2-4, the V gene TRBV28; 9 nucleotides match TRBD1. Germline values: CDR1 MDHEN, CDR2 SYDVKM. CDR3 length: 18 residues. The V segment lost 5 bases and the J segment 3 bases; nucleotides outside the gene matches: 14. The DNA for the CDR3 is TGTGCCAGCAGTCTTGACCCCCCGGGACAGGGCATCAAAAACATTCAGTACTTC. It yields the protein CASSLDPPGQGIKNIQYF.

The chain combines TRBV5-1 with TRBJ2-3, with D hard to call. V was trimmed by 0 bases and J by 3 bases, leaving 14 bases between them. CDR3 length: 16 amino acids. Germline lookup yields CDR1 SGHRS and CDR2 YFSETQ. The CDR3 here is CASSLGDSLKTDTQYF. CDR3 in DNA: TGCGCCAGCAGCTTGGGCGACTCGCTGAAGACAGATACGCAGTATTTT. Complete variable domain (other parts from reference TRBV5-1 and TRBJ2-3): KAGVTQTPRYLIKTRGQQVTLSCSPISGHRSVSWYQQTPGQGLQFLFEYFSETQRNKGNFPGRFSGRQFSNSRSEMNVSTLELGDSALYLCASSLGDSLKTDTQYFGPGTRLTVL.

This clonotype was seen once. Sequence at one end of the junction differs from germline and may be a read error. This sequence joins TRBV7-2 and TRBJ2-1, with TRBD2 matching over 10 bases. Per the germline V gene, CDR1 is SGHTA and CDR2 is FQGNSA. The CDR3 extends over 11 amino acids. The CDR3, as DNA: TGTGCCAGCAGCTCCCTAGCGGGGGAGTACTTC. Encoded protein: CASSSLAGEYF.

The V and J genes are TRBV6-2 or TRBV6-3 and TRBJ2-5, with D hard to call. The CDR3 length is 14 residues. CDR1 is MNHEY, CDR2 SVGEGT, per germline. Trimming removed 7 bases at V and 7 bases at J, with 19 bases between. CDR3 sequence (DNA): TGTGCCAGCACGAGTGGTGGCCGAAGAGGGACCCAGTACTTC. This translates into CASTSGGRRGTQYF.

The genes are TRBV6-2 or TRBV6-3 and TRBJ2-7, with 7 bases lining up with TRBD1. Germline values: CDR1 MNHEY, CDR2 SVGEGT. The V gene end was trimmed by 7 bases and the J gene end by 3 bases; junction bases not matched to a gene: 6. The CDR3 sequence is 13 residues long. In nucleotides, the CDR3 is TGTGCCAGCACACGGGACAGCGTCTACGAGCAGTACTTC. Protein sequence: CASTRDSVYEQYF.

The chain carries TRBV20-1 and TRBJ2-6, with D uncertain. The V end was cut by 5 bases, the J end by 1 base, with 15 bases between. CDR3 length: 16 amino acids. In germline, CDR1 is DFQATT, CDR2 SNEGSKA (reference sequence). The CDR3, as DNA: TGCAGTGCTGAACCCCTTCGTCCTTCTGGGGCCAACGTCCTGACTTTC. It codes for CSAEPLRPSGANVLTF.